Sequencing of this T cell receptor (beta chain) was carried out in a study of blood T cell repertoires in COVID-19. The germline gives CDR1 MDHEN, CDR2 SYDVKM. The CDR3 runs 15 residues. V was pared by 6 bases and J by 4 bases, with 8 bases of the junction left unmatched. Profiling relied on immunoSEQ multiplex PCR, and the TCRdb table lists in-frame clones only, not all of them. The table includes under 150,000 clones, around 80% detected once. The sequencing sample was made of peripheral blood. This sequence was found in a woman aged 80 or over in a cohort sampled during active or convalescent COVID-19. V usage is TRBV28 and J usage is TRBJ1-1; TRBD1 matches at 10 bases. The CDR3 DNA reads as TGTGCCAGCAGACTCGCCGGGACAGGGGCCACTGAAGCTTTCTTT. Translated: CASRLAGTGATEAFF.